This entry lists 24 T cell receptor beta chains sequenced from one sample in a study of shared clonotypes between healthy human individuals. The repertoire was sequenced with immunoSEQ multiplex PCR; TCRdb's copy has only in-frame clones and lacks some. The sample has fewer than 650,000 clones; 70% to 80% are singletons. Sequenced input: PBMCs. The receptors shown here come from a woman between 35 and 50 years old in good health. Some clones in this sample may be carry-over from other donors' samples.

The DNA of the CDR3 is TGTGCCAGCAGCCCCGGACCCGGCGGGTATGAGCAGTTCTTC. Translated: CASSPGPGGYEQFF. The rearrangement uses TRBV7-2 and TRBJ2-1, with D possibly TRBD2 on 5 matching bases. CDR3 length equals 14 residues. The V gene lost 5 bases and the J gene lost 8 bases, with 16 bases spanning the gap. The germline V gene has CDR1 SGHTA and CDR2 FQGNSA.

This chain uses TRBV5-6 with TRBJ2-7; D gene ambiguous. Trimming cost V 1 base and J 2 bases, with 13 bases left between them. CDR1 is SGHDT and CDR2 is YYEEEE in the germline V gene. The CDR3 totals 15 residues. The CDR3 reads CASSLSPGSTYEQYF. CDR3 in DNA: TGTGCCAGCAGCTTGTCGCCAGGATCCACCTACGAGCAGTACTTC.

This clone was seen at least ten times. The CDR3: CASSLTGSFSYEQYF. CDR3 nucleotide sequence: TGTGCCAGCAGCTTAACGGGGTCATTCTCCTACGAGCAGTACTTC. The gene calls are TRBV7-2 and TRBJ2-7; perhaps TRBD2 as D (5 bases). From germline, CDR1 is SGHTA and CDR2 FQGNSA. The V gene lost 2 bases and the J gene lost 0 bases, with 11 bases spanning the gap. This CDR3 is built from 15 residues. The variable domain in full, with the rest retrieved from reference TRBV7-2 and TRBJ2-7, is GAGVSQSPSNKVTEKGKDVELRCDPISGHTALYWYRQSLGQGLEFLIYFQGNSAPDKSGLPSDRFSAERTGGSVSTLTIQRTQQEDSAVYLCASSLTGSFSYEQYFGPGTRLTVT.

The rearrangement links TRBV27 to TRBJ2-2; 9 nucleotides align to TRBD2. This CDR3 is built from 17 residues. Unmatched junction bases numbered 9, after V lost 5 bases and J lost 2 bases. Per germline, CDR1 MNHEY and CDR2 SMNVEV (reference sequence). The CDR3 here is CASSEQTSGYNTGELFF. CDR3 DNA sequence: TGTGCCAGCAGTGAGCAGACTAGCGGATATAACACCGGGGAGCTGTTTTTT.

Remarks on this clone: Relative to the germline gene, one junction end is altered; a read error may explain this. The V gene is TRBV6-1, the J gene TRBJ2-7; a weak D match, TRBD2 (6 bases). Germline-derived CDR1 and CDR2 are MNHNS and SASEGT. The CDR3 runs 13 residues. The CDR3: CASSKPEEGRAGF. CDR3 nucleotide sequence: TGTGCCAGCAGTAAACCCGAGGAGGGCAGGGCGGGCTTC.

This rearrangement joins TRBV14 to TRBJ2-5, with D possibly TRBD2 on 5 matching bases. Germline CDR1 is SGHDN and CDR2 is FVKESK. Trimming stripped 1 base from V and 9 bases from J, with 12 bases between. The CDR3 length is 13 residues. CDR3 in DNA: TGTGCCAGCAGCCAAGTTTTAAGAGGGCCCCAGTACTTC. The encoded protein is CASSQVLRGPQYF.

J is TRBJ2-5 and V is TRBV28, with D uncertain. The germline CDR1 and CDR2 sequences are MDHEN and SYDVKM. The V end lost 5 bases, the J end lost 7 bases, and 11 bases lay between the germline ends. This CDR3 has 12 residues. In DNA form, the CDR3 reads TGTGCCAGCAGTCTCCGTGATGGGACCCAGTACTTC. This translates into CASSLRDGTQYF.

The chain is built from TRBV30 and TRBJ2-6; D possibly matches TRBD1 or TRBD2 (6 bases each). The CDR3 is 15 amino acids. Germline CDR1 and CDR2: GTSNPN and SVGIG (reference sequence). Trimming pared 5 bases from V and 1 base from J, leaving 12 bases between. The CDR3 sequence is CAWQRRGSGANVLTF. The CDR3 nucleotides are TGTGCCTGGCAAAGGAGGGGGTCTGGGGCCAACGTCCTGACTTTC.

The V and J genes are TRBV19 and TRBJ2-5; possible D gene TRBD2, 5 bases. Germline CDR1 and CDR2: LNHDA and SQIVND (reference sequence). The CDR3 runs to 13 residues. V shed 5 bases and J shed 1 base, with 8 bases lying between them. CDR3 in amino acids: CASSGGRQETQYF. The CDR3 DNA reads as TGTGCCAGTAGTGGAGGACGCCAAGAGACCCAGTACTTC.

The table lists this clone with a few counts. The chain recombines TRBV10-3 with TRBJ2-5, with D perhaps TRBD1 (5 bases). V lost 8 bases and J 1 base, leaving 11 bases between the germline ends. The CDR3 is made up of 13 amino acids. Germline V gene sequence: CDR1 ENHRY, CDR2 SYGVKD. The DNA for the CDR3 is TGTGCCATCGGGGCGCAGAGCCAAGAGACCCAGTACTTC. As protein: CAIGAQSQETQYF.

CDR3 sequence (DNA): TGTGCCAGCAGCCCCCGGACTAGCACAGATACGCAGTATTTT. Translating gives CASSPRTSTDTQYF. The chain couples TRBV5-4 to TRBJ2-3; D is possibly TRBD2 (5 bases). Germline-derived CDR1 and CDR2 are SGHNT and YYREEE (reference sequence). V lost 4 bases, J lost 0 bases, and 9 bases lay in between. CDR3 length equals 14 residues.

This sequence joins TRBV9 and TRBJ1-2; D possibly corresponds to TRBD1 (6 bases). Trimming took off 2 bases at V and 4 bases at J, with 15 bases between the two ends. Germline assignment: CDR1 SGDLS and CDR2 YYNGEE. The CDR3 is made up of 15 amino acids. CDR3 loop: CASSVDAQGSYGYTF. CDR3 DNA sequence: TGTGCCAGCAGCGTCGATGCACAGGGAAGCTATGGCTACACCTTC.

Only a few counts were recorded for this clone. The V and J genes are TRBV9 and TRBJ1-1; 7 nucleotides align to TRBD1. J gave up 5 bases and V 3 bases, and 10 bases lay outside the gene matches. The CDR3 runs 15 residues. Germline V gene lookup returns CDR1 SGDLS and CDR2 YYNGEE. CDR3 DNA: TGTGCCAGCAGCGCCATGGGGACAGCGTGGACTGAAGCTTTCTTT. This translates into CASSAMGTAWTEAFF.

V and J are TRBV7-2 and TRBJ1-5; tentative D call: TRBD1 (6 bases). Trimming took 5 bases from V and 7 from J, leaving 15 bases between them. In germline, CDR1 is SGHTA, CDR2 FQGNSA. This CDR3 has 14 residues. CDR3 sequence reads: CASSLRGGSQPQHF. DNA for the CDR3: TGTGCCAGCAGCCTTAGAGGGGGGAGCCAGCCCCAGCATTTT.

This chain uses TRBV27 with TRBJ2-7, with D perhaps TRBD1 (5 bases). The CDR3 covers 15 residues. Germline values: CDR1 MNHEY, CDR2 SMNVEV (reference sequence). Trimming removed 2 bases from V and 3 bases from J, with 14 bases in between. This chain's CDR3 is CASSLLTGNRYEQYF. In nucleotides, the CDR3 is TGTGCCAGCAGTTTACTTACAGGCAATCGCTACGAGCAGTACTTC.

This clone was observed many times. The J gene is TRBJ2-3, the V gene TRBV10-1; D possibly uses TRBD1 or TRBD2 (5 bases each). This CDR3 contains 13 residues. Trimming cost V 6 bases and J 6 bases, with 13 bases left between them. Germline V gene lookup returns CDR1 WNHNN and CDR2 SYGVQD (reference sequence). CDR3 in amino acids: CASSFGTPDTQYF. The DNA of the CDR3 is TGCGCCAGCAGCTTCGGGACCCCGGATACGCAGTATTTT.

This chain links TRBV28 with TRBJ1-2, with 9 bases lining up with TRBD1. V lost 6 bases to trimming and J lost 2 bases; unmatched junction nucleotides: 7. CDR1 is MDHEN and CDR2 is SYDVKM in the germline V gene. The CDR3 covers 15 residues. The CDR3 loop is CASRPLTGGNYGYTF. The CDR3 DNA is TGTGCCAGCAGACCCCTGACAGGGGGGAACTATGGCTACACCTTC.

The genes are TRBV18 and TRBJ2-7, with 7 bases fitting TRBD2. Germline assignment: CDR1 KGHSH and CDR2 LQKENI. Unmatched junction bases numbered 4, after V lost 2 bases and J lost 0 bases. This CDR3 has 15 amino acids. The CDR3 is CASSPGGLNSYEQYF. CDR3 in DNA: TGTGCCAGCTCACCAGGGGGACTAAACTCCTACGAGCAGTACTTC.

In this sample, this clone turned up many times. The same CDR3 can be traced to other DNA sequences in this sample. The rearrangement links TRBV11-2 to TRBJ2-1, with TRBD2 matching 10 bases. The CDR3 has 18 amino acids. V lost 2 bases, J lost 4 bases, and 11 bases stayed unmatched. Looked up from germline, CDR1 is SGHAT and CDR2 is FQNNGV. The DNA for the CDR3 is TGTGCCAGCAGCTTAAATCATAGAACTAGCGGGATTTACAATGAGCAGTTCTTC. The encoded protein is CASSLNHRTSGIYNEQFF.

V usage is TRBV11-3 and J usage is TRBJ2-3, with D tentatively TRBD1 (6 bases). Trimming stripped 5 bases from V and 0 bases from J, with 15 bases between. CDR3 size: 16 residues. The germline CDR1 and CDR2 sequences are SGHNT and YENEEA. This chain's CDR3 is CASSAGQTRSTDTQYF. CDR3 in DNA: TGTGCCAGCAGCGCCGGACAGACACGGAGCACAGATACGCAGTATTTT.

This chain connects TRBV7-8 to TRBJ2-2; 7 nucleotides match TRBD1. Germline CDR1 and CDR2: SGHVS and FQNEAQ. V shed 3 bases, J shed 7 bases, and the junction held 11 bases outside the gene matches. This CDR3 contains 16 residues. In DNA, the CDR3 is TGTGCCAGCAGCTTGAGTAGGACAGGAGCGGTCGGGGAGCTGTTTTTT. Its protein is CASSLSRTGAVGELFF.

This clone turned up a few times. V usage is TRBV28 and J usage is TRBJ2-7; 15 nucleotides match TRBD2. This CDR3 is built from 18 residues. Germline V gene sequence: CDR1 MDHEN, CDR2 SYDVKM. With V trimmed by 0 bases and J by 0 bases, 3 bases remained unmatched. The DNA of the CDR3 is TGTGCCAGCAGTTTATGGGGACTAGCGGGAGGAGGCTCCTACGAGCAGTACTTC. This gives the protein CASSLWGLAGGGSYEQYF.

The genes are TRBV28 and TRBJ1-5, with D perhaps matching TRBD1 (5 bases). This CDR3 is built from 15 residues. Deletions cut 3 bases from V and 0 bases from J, with 9 bases between. Germline V gene data show CDR1 as MDHEN and CDR2 as SYDVKM. CDR3 in amino acids: CASSFSGDSNQPQHF. The DNA of the CDR3 is TGTGCCAGCAGTTTTTCGGGGGATAGCAATCAGCCCCAGCATTTT.

As concerns this clone: Being one base from a much bigger clone, this may be a read error. The gene calls are TRBV4-1 and TRBJ2-1; 9 bases align to TRBD1. The CDR3 loop spans 18 amino acids. Germline V gene data show CDR1 as MGHRA and CDR2 as YSYEKL. V shed 0 bases, J shed 7 bases, and the junction held 13 bases outside the gene matches. This chain's CDR3 is CASSQDRGGTGIGNEQFF. In DNA, the CDR3 is TGCGCCAGCAGCCAAGATCGAGGAGGGACAGGGATCGGGAATGAGCAGTTCTTC.